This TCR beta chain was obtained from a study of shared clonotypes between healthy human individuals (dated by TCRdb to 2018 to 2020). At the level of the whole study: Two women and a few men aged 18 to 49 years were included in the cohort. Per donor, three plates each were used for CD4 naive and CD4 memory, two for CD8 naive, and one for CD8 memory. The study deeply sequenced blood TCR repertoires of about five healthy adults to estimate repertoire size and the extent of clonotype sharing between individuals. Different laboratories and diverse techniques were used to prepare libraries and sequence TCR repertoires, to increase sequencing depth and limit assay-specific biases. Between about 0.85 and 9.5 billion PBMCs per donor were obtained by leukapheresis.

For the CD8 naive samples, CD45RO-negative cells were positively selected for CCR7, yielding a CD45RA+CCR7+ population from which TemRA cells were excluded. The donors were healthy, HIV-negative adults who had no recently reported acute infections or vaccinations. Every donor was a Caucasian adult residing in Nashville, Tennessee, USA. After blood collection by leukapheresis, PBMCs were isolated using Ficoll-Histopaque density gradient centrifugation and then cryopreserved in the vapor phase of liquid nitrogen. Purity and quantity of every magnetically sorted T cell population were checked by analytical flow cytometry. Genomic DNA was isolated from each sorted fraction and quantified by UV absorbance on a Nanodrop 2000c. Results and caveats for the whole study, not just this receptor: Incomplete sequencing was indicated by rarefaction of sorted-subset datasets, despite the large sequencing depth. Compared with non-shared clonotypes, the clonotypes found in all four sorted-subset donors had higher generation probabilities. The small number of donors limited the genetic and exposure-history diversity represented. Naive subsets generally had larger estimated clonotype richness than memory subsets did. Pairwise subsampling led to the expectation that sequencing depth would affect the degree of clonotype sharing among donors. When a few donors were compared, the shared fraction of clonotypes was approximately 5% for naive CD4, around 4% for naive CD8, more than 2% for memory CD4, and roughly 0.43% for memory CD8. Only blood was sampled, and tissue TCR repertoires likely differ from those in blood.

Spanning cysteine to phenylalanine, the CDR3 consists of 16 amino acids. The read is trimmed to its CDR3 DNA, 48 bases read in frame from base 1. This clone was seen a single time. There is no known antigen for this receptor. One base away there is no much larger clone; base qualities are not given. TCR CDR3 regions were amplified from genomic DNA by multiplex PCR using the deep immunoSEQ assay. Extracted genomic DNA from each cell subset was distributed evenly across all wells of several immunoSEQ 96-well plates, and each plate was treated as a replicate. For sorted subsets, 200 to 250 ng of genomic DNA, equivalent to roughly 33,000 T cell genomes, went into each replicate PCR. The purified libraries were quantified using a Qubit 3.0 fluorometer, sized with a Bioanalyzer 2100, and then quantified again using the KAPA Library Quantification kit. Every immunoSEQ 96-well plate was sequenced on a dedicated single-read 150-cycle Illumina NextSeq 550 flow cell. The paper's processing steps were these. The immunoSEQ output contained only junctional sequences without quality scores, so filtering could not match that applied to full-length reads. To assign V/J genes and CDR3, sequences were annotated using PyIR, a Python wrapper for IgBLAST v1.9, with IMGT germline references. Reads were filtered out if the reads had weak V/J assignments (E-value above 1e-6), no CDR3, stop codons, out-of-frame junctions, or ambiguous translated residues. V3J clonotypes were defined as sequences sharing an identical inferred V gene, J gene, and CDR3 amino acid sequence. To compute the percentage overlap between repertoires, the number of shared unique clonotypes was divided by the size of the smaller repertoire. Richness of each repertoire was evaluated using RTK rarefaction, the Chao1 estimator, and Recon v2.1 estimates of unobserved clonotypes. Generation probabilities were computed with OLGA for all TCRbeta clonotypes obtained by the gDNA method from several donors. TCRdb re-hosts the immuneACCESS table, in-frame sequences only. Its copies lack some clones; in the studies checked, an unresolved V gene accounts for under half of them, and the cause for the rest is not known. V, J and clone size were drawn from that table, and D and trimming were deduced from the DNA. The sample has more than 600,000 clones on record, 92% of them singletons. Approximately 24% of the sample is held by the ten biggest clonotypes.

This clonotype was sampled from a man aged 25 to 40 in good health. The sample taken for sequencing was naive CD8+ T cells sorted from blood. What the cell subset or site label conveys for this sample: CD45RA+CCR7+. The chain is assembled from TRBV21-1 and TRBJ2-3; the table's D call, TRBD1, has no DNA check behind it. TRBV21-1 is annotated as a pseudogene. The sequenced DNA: TGTGCCAGCAGCAAAGGGGGCGGACAGCCCGTGAATACGCAGTATTTT. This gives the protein CASSKGGGQPVNTQYF.